The rows below give T cell receptor beta chains drawn from one sample of a study of T cell changes during pregnancy in multiple sclerosis. TCRdb's table, derived via immunoSEQ multiplex PCR, lists solely in-frame clones and lacks some. The sample contains fewer than 60,000 clones, more than 90% of which appear only once. Sequenced here: peripheral blood, sampled after pregnancy. The receptors were sampled from a female donor in good health, enrolled as a control in a pregnancy study. Both conserved end residues are part of each CDR3. Fields, in order: clone size, J gene, D gene, V gene, CDR3 protein, CDR3 DNA. A D gene is named only where the DNA matches it firmly. Part of the rows lack a size; the others show once, few, many or a class for expanded clones.

once TRBJ2-3 TRBD1 TRBV5-4 CASSLRQGSTDTQYF TGTGCCAGCAGCTTGCGACAGGGGAGCACAGATACGCAGTATTTT
- TRBJ2-3 - TRBV2 CASNFHTDTQYF TGTGCCAGCAACTTTCACACAGATACGCAGTATTTT
- TRBJ2-1 TRBD2 TRBV27 CASSPPQREVHNEQFF TGTGCCAGCAGTCCCCCCCAGCGGGAGGTTCACAATGAGCAGTTCTTC
once TRBJ2-5 - TRBV6-5 CASSYIGQPKETQYF TGTGCCAGCAGTTATATCGGACAGCCGAAGGAGACCCAGTACTTC
- TRBJ2-7 TRBD1 TRBV4-1 CASSAGTGSYEQYF TGCGCCAGCAGCGCAGGGACAGGGTCCTACGAGCAGTACTTC
- TRBJ1-5 TRBD1 TRBV9 CASSAGTGGNQPQHF TGTGCCAGCAGCGCCGGGACAGGAGGCAATCAGCCCCAGCATTTT
once TRBJ2-1 TRBD1 TRBV4-3 CASSVGQVSYNEQFF TGCGCCAGCAGCGTGGGACAGGTATCCTACAATGAGCAGTTCTTC
- TRBJ2-7 - TRBV19 CASSKPRLVMTYEQYF TGTGCCAGTAGCAAACCACGACTAGTCATGACCTACGAGCAGTACTTC
- TRBJ1-1 - TRBV28 CASSLWGPTNTEAFF TGTGCCAGCAGTTTATGGGGCCCCACAAACACTGAAGCTTTCTTT
once TRBJ2-7 TRBD1 TRBV6-5 CASSSQQGPMWEQYF TGTGCCAGCAGTTCCCAACAGGGGCCCATGTGGGAGCAGTACTTC